This TCR beta chain comes out of a study of OX40 agonist ivuxolimab in advanced cancers. Assay used: immunoSEQ multiplex PCR; TCRdb lists only in-frame clones, some missing. The data show about 80,000 clones, more than 70% seen once. The CDR3 length is 16 residues. Germline-derived CDR1 and CDR2 are SGHRS and YFSETQ. J gave up 7 bases and V 4 bases, and 6 bases lay outside the gene matches. The TCR originated in an adult with an advanced solid tumor such as melanoma, head and neck, liver or kidney cancer. Sequenced material: CD4+ or CD8+ T cells sorted from blood, taken in a trial of the OX40 agonist ivuxolimab. The chain is built from TRBV5-1 and TRBJ2-1; TRBD2 matches 15 bases. In nucleotides, the CDR3 is TGCGCCAGCAGCCCTAGGACTAGCGGGGGGGCAAATGAGCAGTTCTTC. It codes for CASSPRTSGGANEQFF.